This T cell receptor beta chain was recovered during a study of identical twins. The length of the CDR3 is 12 residues. Germline loops: CDR1 SQVTM, CDR2 ANQGSEA. Trimming left V 6 bases short and J 6 bases short, with 15 bases between. TCRdb reprocessed the 5' RACE reads with MiXCR, giving one entry per CDR3 protein. The sample shows some 440,000 distinct CDR3 sequences, 20% to 25% of them seen only once. The data also belong to a second study, concerning T cells expressing NK-cell markers. That paper states: Within the sequenced cohort of eight donors, seven exhibited HCMV seropositivity and one was seronegative.

Material: CD4+ T cells sorted from blood. The source of this sequence is a woman aged 18-29 years in good health. This chain joins TRBV29-1 and TRBJ2-7; D ambiguous. CDR3 in amino acids: CSVRSTSGEQYF. For the CDR3, the DNA is TGCAGCGTCCGCTCCACATCTGGCGAGCAGTACTTC.